Each of the 32 T cell receptor beta chains below was sequenced from the same sample in a study of Graves' ophthalmopathy and Graves' hyperthyroidism (dated by TCRdb to 2016 to 2019). The run used an Illumina HiSeq 2000. TCR beta CDR3 regions were amplified from RNA transcripts for repertoire sequencing. The first round was an RT-PCR using HTBI primers with the Qiagen OneStep RT-PCR kit, and this first round was followed by a second-round multiplex PCR, then size selection and purification. Starting from the raw public reads, TCRdb applied fastp trimming at Q25, assembled clones with MiXCR and retained in-frame beta chains. Identical CDR3 proteins give one entry, which carries the most common genes and DNA. Recorded for this sample are about 1.2 million distinct CDR3 sequences; roughly 35% of them occurred a single time. Together, the top ten hold 11% of the sample. The sample taken for sequencing was peripheral blood or thyroid tissue (not recorded which). The receptors stem from an adult man with Graves' hyperthyroidism.

This clonotype has more than one count but fewer than ten. The chain uses TRBV9 and TRBJ1-2; 12 nucleotides align to TRBD1. Germline lookup yields CDR1 SGDLS and CDR2 YYNGEE. This CDR3 is built from 14 residues. Trimming removed 4 bases from V and 6 bases from J; junction bases left unmatched: 4. Written as DNA, the CDR3 is TGTGCCAGCAGCCCGGGACAGGGGGCGAATGGCTACACCTTC. Translation: CASSPGQGANGYTF. Full variable domain (missing parts from reference TRBV9 and TRBJ1-2): DSGVTQTPKHLITATGQRVTLRCSPRSGDLSVYWYQQSLDQGLQFLIQYYNGEERAKGNILERFSAQQFPDLHSELNLSSLELGDSALYFCASSPGQGANGYTFGSGTRLTVV.

This clonotype was detected ten times or more. V gene TRBV19 combines with J gene TRBJ2-2, with a weak D call TRBD1 (5 bases). The germline gives CDR1 LNHDA, CDR2 SQIVND (reference sequence). Trimming removed 4 bases from V and 4 bases from J, with 22 bases in between. The CDR3 contains 18 residues. DNA for the CDR3: TGTGCCAGTAGTACGATTTGGGTCCGCGACAGATTCACCGGGGAGCTGTTTTTT. Its protein is CASSTIWVRDRFTGELFF.

This clonotype has just a few counts. The chain recombines TRBV7-8 with TRBJ1-1; a weak D match, TRBD1 (5 bases). The CDR3 is made up of 12 amino acids. Per germline, CDR1 SGHVS and CDR2 FQNEAQ. The V gene lost 4 bases and the J gene lost 7 bases, with 10 bases spanning the gap. CDR3 region: CASSYGTGEAFF. The CDR3 nucleotides read TGTGCCAGCAGCTATGGGACGGGTGAAGCTTTCTTT.

In DNA form, the CDR3 reads TGTGCCAGCAGTGAAGCGCTAGGGAACAAGAACGAGCAGTACTTC. Translated: CASSEALGNKNEQYF. The chain combines TRBV6-5 with TRBJ2-7; D is undetermined. Germline V gene sequence: CDR1 MNHEY, CDR2 SVGAGI. This CDR3 region has 15 residues. The V end lost 5 bases, the J end lost 5 bases, and 19 bases lay between the germline ends.

This sequence joins TRBV10-3 and TRBJ2-7, with D perhaps matching TRBD1 (7 bases). CDR3 length: 18 amino acids. CDR1 is ENHRY, CDR2 SYGVKD, per germline. V was clipped by 0 bases and J by 2 bases, with 20 bases between them. CDR3 sequence: CAISESRTGQPGAYEQYF. CDR3 DNA: TGTGCCATCAGTGAGTCTCGGACAGGCCAACCGGGAGCCTACGAGCAGTACTTC.

Ten or more counts support this clonotype. The rearrangement links TRBV4-2 to TRBJ2-7; TRBD1 matches at 7 bases. Per germline, CDR1 LGHNA and CDR2 YNFKEQ. The CDR3 has 16 amino acids. With V trimmed by 1 base and J by 5 bases, 11 bases remained unmatched. The CDR3: CASSQGTGRRIHEQYF. CDR3 DNA sequence: TGTGCCAGCAGCCAAGGGACAGGCCGCCGGATTCACGAGCAGTACTTC.

This clonotype was observed many times. The chain employs TRBV15 and TRBJ1-2; D not resolved. The V end lost 0 bases, the J end lost 0 bases, and 8 bases lay between the germline ends. CDR1 LNHNV and CDR2 YYDKDF come from the germline V gene (reference sequence). The CDR3 runs 15 residues. CDR3 nucleotides: TGTGCCACCAGCAGAGATAACAGAGCTAACTATGGCTACACCTTC. Its protein is CATSRDNRANYGYTF.

The chain uses TRBV7-2 and TRBJ2-5, with TRBD2 matching over 7 bases. This CDR3 has 14 residues. After removal of 1 base from V and 11 bases from J, the junction contained 10 bases not matched to a gene. The germline CDR1 and CDR2 sequences are SGHTA and FQGNSA. DNA for the CDR3: TGTGCCAGCAGCTTAGGAGCGGGGCCTAGCAATCAGTACTTC. It translates to CASSLGAGPSNQYF. Full variable domain (missing parts from reference TRBV7-2 and TRBJ2-5): GAGVSQSPSNKVTEKGKDVELRCDPISGHTALYWYRQSLGQGLEFLIYFQGNSAPDKSGLPSDRFSAERTGGSVSTLTIQRTQQEDSAVYLCASSLGAGPSNQYFGPGTRLLVL.

The chain employs TRBV20-1 and TRBJ2-7; 10 positions agree with TRBD1. The CDR3 is 13 amino acids. V gave up 0 bases and J gave up 5 bases; unmatched junction bases: 1. Germline V gene lookup returns CDR1 DFQATT and CDR2 SNEGSKA (reference sequence). The CDR3: CSARDGQGDEQYF. CDR3 DNA: TGCAGTGCTAGAGATGGACAGGGGGACGAGCAGTACTTC.

V gene TRBV20-1 combines with J gene TRBJ2-2; TRBD2 aligns across 7 bases. J lost 5 bases, V lost 1 base, and 4 bases had no gene match. The CDR3 covers 14 residues. Germline CDR1 reads DFQATT; CDR2 reads SNEGSKA (reference sequence). As DNA, the CDR3 is TGCAGTGCTAGAGGGGCGGGAGCGACCGGGGAGCTGTTTTTT. Encoded protein: CSARGAGATGELFF.

Notes on this clonotype: Lacking the conserved final phenylalanine or tryptophan, this CDR3 likely reflects a read error. No DNA is shown, since the ends of the CDR3 on it are uncertain; the CDR3 is the one TCRdb lists. The chain combines TRBV7-9 with TRBJ2-3. CDR1 is SEHNR, CDR2 FQNEAQ, per germline (reference sequence). The CDR3 is 8 residues long, counting both termini. CDR3 in amino acids: CASSLLNC.

The chain has TRBV20-1 and TRBJ2-5; D is tentatively TRBD1 or TRBD2 (6 bases each). Looked up from germline, CDR1 is DFQATT and CDR2 is SNEGSKA (reference sequence). There are 12 residues in the CDR3. V was trimmed by 6 bases and J by 4 bases, leaving 12 bases between them. This CDR3 reads CSAPGAGETQYF. In DNA, the CDR3 is TGCAGTGCCCCGGGGGCTGGAGAGACCCAGTACTTC.

Of note for this clonotype: A much larger clonotype is one base distant, so this may be a read error. The chain couples TRBV10-3 to TRBJ2-2, with 7 bases that match TRBD1. The CDR3 sequence is 15 residues long. Trimming cost V 2 bases and J 4 bases; bases outside gene matches: 4. Germline-derived CDR1 and CDR2 are ENHRY and SYGVKD. This CDR3 reads CAISEADRSTGELFF. The CDR3, as DNA: TGTGCCATCAGTGAGGCGGACAGGTCCACCGGGGAGCTGTTTTTT.

This clonotype was seen at least ten times. The J gene is TRBJ1-5, the V gene TRBV6-6; the D is unclear. V lost 2 bases to trimming and J lost 11 bases, with 10 bases between them. The CDR3 has 12 amino acids. Germline CDR1 MNHNY, CDR2 SVGAGI (reference sequence). This CDR3 is CASSYPEKAQHF. DNA of the CDR3: TGTGCCAGCAGTTACCCGGAGAAGGCCCAGCATTTT.

This clonotype was recorded a few times. Just one base apart from a much larger clone, this may be a read error. The rearrangement links TRBV30 to TRBJ1-1, with 7 nucleotides matching TRBD1. CDR1 is GTSNPN, CDR2 SVGIG, per germline (reference sequence). This CDR3 has 9 residues. The DNA for the CDR3 is TGTGCCCGGATGCCAGGGGGAGACTTT. Its protein product is CARMPGGDF.

V usage is TRBV7-8 and J usage is TRBJ1-6; 7 nucleotides match TRBD1. Germline lookup yields CDR1 SGHVS and CDR2 FQNEAQ. The V gene end was trimmed by 6 bases and the J gene end by 8 bases; junction bases not matched to a gene: 7. The CDR3 sequence is 14 residues long. CDR3 protein: CASRSGTVDSPLHF. CDR3 DNA sequence: TGTGCCAGCAGGTCTGGGACAGTTGATTCACCCCTCCACTTT.

The chain uses TRBV7-9 and TRBJ2-5; 9 bases are a match to TRBD1. CDR1 and CDR2 from the germline V gene are SEHNR and FQNEAQ (reference sequence). The junction had 10 bases not matched to a gene; V was cut back by 4 bases and J by 7 bases. CDR3 size: 15 residues. The CDR3 region has the DNA TGTGCCAGCAGCTGGAGGACAGGGGCACTAGGGACCCAGTACTTC. Encoded protein: CASSWRTGALGTQYF.

This clonotype occurred many times. The CDR3 sequence: CASSEGETEQYF. In DNA, the CDR3 is TGCGCCAGCAGCGAAGGGGAAACCGAGCAGTACTTC. The chain has TRBV4-1 and TRBJ2-7, with D perhaps TRBD1 (5 bases). CDR1 is MGHRA, CDR2 YSYEKL, per germline. There are 12 residues in the CDR3. The germline V and J ends were trimmed by 5 bases and 6 bases, with 11 bases remaining between them.

This clonotype was counted only a few times. The V and J genes are TRBV25-1 and TRBJ1-1; no clear D gene. Per germline, CDR1 MGHDK and CDR2 SYGVNS. The CDR3 extends over 16 amino acids. The V gene lost 8 bases and the J gene lost 1 base, with 20 bases spanning the gap. This CDR3 reads CASSPPFLPGNTEAFF. In nucleotides, the CDR3 is TGTGCCAGCTCACCACCGTTCCTTCCTGGGAACACTGAAGCTTTCTTT.

The V gene is TRBV25-1, the J gene TRBJ2-7, with 7 bases that match TRBD1. The CDR3 spans 12 residues. V trimming: 5 bases; J trimming: 13 bases; junction bases outside the gene matches: 11. The germline gives CDR1 MGHDK, CDR2 SYGVNS. The CDR3 region has the DNA TGTGCCAGCAGTACCAATGACAGGGAATTCTACTTC. Encoded protein: CASSTNDREFYF.

The chain is built from TRBV19 and TRBJ1-1; 10 bases map to TRBD1. Germline lookup yields CDR1 LNHDA and CDR2 SQIVND (reference sequence). V shed 8 bases, J shed 0 bases, and the junction held 9 bases outside the gene matches. The CDR3 length is 16 residues. The CDR3 spells CASLRQGAALNTEAFF. The CDR3 bases are TGTGCCAGTCTTAGACAGGGGGCGGCCTTGAACACTGAAGCTTTCTTT.

The genes are TRBV11-2 and TRBJ2-7, with 8 bases lining up with TRBD1. The germline V gene has CDR1 SGHAT and CDR2 FQNNGV. J lost 5 bases, V lost 5 bases, and 14 bases had no gene match. The CDR3 covers 16 residues. The DNA for the CDR3 is TGTGCCAGCAGCCACTCAGGGGGCAATCTTAACCACGAGCAGTACTTC. It encodes CASSHSGGNLNHEQYF.

The chain combines TRBV14 with TRBJ2-6; D possibly corresponds to TRBD1 (5 bases). The ends were cut back, 8 bases at V and 2 bases at J, with 13 bases in the middle. Germline V gene data show CDR1 as SGHDN and CDR2 as FVKESK. This CDR3 comprises 15 residues. CDR3 amino acids: CASSLGAPGANVLTF. The DNA for the CDR3 is TGTGCCAGCTCCCTTGGGGCGCCTGGGGCCAACGTCCTGACTTTC.

This chain uses TRBV20-1 with TRBJ2-5; 8 bases map to TRBD2. The CDR3 length is 14 residues. V was clipped by 0 bases and J by 7 bases; unmatched bases: 7. The germline V gene encodes CDR1 DFQATT and CDR2 SNEGSKA (reference sequence). CDR3 sequence (DNA): TGCAGTGCTAGAGATCTGACAGGACTAGCGACCCAGTACTTC. Amino acids: CSARDLTGLATQYF.

This clonotype was seen ten or more times. CDR3 in amino acids: CASSPNQPQHF. For the CDR3, the DNA is TGTGCCAGCAGCCCTAATCAGCCCCAGCATTTT. V and J are TRBV5-6 and TRBJ1-5; no clear D gene. Between the trimmed V and J ends, which lost 4 bases and 4 bases, there was a span of 3 bases. The CDR3 is 11 amino acids. Germline V lookup: CDR1 SGHDT, CDR2 YYEEEE.

This clonotype was detected ten times or more. The V and J genes are TRBV20-1 and TRBJ1-1; D may be TRBD1 (5 bases). There are 13 residues in the CDR3. Trimming stripped 4 bases from V and 0 bases from J, with 9 bases between. Per germline, CDR1 DFQATT and CDR2 SNEGSKA (reference sequence). The CDR3 bases are TGCAGTGCTAAAGGGGAGGTGAACACTGAAGCTTTCTTT. Translating gives CSAKGEVNTEAFF.

This clonotype was picked up one time. The chain employs TRBV7-3 and TRBJ1-6; no clear D gene. CDR1 is SGHTA and CDR2 is FQGTGA in the germline V gene. The CDR3 is 15 amino acids. V shed 6 bases and J shed 8 bases, with 17 bases lying between them. The chain's CDR3 is CASSPQRVGDSPLHF. CDR3 sequence (DNA): TGTGCCAGCAGTCCGCAGCGGGTCGGGGATTCACCCCTCCACTTT. The whole variable domain, remainder taken from reference TRBV7-3 and TRBJ1-6, is GAGVSQTPSNKVTEKGKYVELRCDPISGHTALYWYRQSLGQGPEFLIYFQGTGAADDSGLPNDRFFAVRPEGSVSTLKIQRTERGDSAVYLCASSPQRVGDSPLHFGNGTRLTVT.

J is TRBJ1-2 and V is TRBV29-1; a weak D match, TRBD1 (6 bases). The CDR3 totals 13 residues. Trimming shortened V by 3 bases and J by 0 bases, and 8 bases separated the two germline ends. The germline V gene has CDR1 SQVTM and CDR2 ANQGSEA. The CDR3 protein is CSVDGGPNYGYTF. CDR3 bases: TGCAGCGTTGACGGGGGCCCTAACTATGGCTACACCTTC.

This clonotype was detected once. This sequence joins TRBV5-6 and TRBJ1-5; D is possibly TRBD1 (6 bases). Germline-derived CDR1 and CDR2 are SGHDT and YYEEEE. This CDR3 is built from 15 residues. V lost 4 bases and J lost 6, with 17 bases in between. CDR3 sequence reads: CASSIGGRVGQPQHF. The DNA of the CDR3 is TGTGCCAGCAGCATAGGGGGTAGGGTGGGTCAGCCCCAGCATTTT.

The chain is built from TRBV6-2 or TRBV6-3 and TRBJ1-1; 7 nucleotides align to TRBD1. Trimming at V came to 0 bases and at J to 0 bases, leaving 4 bases not matched to a gene. The CDR3 covers 16 residues. Germline CDR1 reads MNHEY; CDR2 reads SVGEGT. Written as DNA, the CDR3 is TGTGCCAGCAGTTACTCTCGGGGACAGTTGAACACTGAAGCTTTCTTT. This translates into CASSYSRGQLNTEAFF.

This clonotype was counted only a few times. This chain links TRBV12-3 or TRBV12-4 with TRBJ1-3, with 7 positions matching TRBD1. Unmatched junction bases numbered 2, after V lost 5 bases and J lost 1 base. The CDR3 extends over 14 amino acids. Written as DNA, the CDR3 is TGTGCCAGCAGTACAGGGGCGTCTGGAAACACCATATATTTT. Protein: CASSTGASGNTIYF.

A single count supports this clonotype. It may be a read error: a sequence one base away is much more abundant. V usage is TRBV7-9 and J usage is TRBJ1-4, with D possibly matching TRBD1 (6 bases). Germline CDR1 and CDR2: SEHNR and FQNEAQ (reference sequence). The CDR3 runs 15 residues. CDR3 coding DNA: TGTGCCAACAGCTCCGACAGGTCAACTAATGAAAAACTGTTTTTT. Protein: CANSSDRSTNEKLFF.